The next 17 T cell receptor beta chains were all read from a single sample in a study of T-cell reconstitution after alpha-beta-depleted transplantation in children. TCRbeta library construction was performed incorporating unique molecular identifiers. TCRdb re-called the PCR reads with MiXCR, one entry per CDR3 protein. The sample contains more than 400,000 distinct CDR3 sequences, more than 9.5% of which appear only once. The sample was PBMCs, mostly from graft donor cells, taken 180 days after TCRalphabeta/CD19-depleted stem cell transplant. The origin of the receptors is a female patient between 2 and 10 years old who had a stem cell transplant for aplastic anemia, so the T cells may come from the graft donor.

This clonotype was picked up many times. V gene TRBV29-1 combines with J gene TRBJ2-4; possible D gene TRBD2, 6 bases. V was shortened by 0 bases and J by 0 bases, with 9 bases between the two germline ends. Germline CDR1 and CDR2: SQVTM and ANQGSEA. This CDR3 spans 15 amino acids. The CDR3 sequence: CSVEDRGGAKNIQYF. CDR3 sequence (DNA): TGCAGCGTTGAAGATCGGGGAGGAGCCAAAAACATTCAGTACTTC.

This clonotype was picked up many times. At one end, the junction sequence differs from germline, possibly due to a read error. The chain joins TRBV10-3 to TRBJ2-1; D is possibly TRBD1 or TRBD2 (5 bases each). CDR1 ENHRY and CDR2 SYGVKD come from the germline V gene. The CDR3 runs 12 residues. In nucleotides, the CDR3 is TGCGGGGCGGCCCCCTCCTACAATGAGCAGTTCTTC. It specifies CGAAPSYNEQFF.

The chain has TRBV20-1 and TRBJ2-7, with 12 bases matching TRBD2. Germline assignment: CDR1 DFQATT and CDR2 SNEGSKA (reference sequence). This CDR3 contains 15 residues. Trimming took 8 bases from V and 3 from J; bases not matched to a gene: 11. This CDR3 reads CSFPPRTSGNYEQYF. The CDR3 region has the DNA TGCAGTTTTCCCCCTCGGACTAGCGGGAACTACGAGCAGTACTTC.

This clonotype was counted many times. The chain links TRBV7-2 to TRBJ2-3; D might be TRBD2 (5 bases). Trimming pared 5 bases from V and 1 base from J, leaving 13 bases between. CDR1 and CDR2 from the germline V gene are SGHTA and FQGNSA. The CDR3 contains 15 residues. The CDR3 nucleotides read TGTGCCAGCAGCCCATCACTAGGTGGCACAGATACGCAGTATTTT. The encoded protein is CASSPSLGGTDTQYF. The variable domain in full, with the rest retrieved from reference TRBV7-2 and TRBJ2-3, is GAGVSQSPSNKVTEKGKDVELRCDPISGHTALYWYRQSLGQGLEFLIYFQGNSAPDKSGLPSDRFSAERTGGSVSTLTIQRTQQEDSAVYLCASSPSLGGTDTQYFGPGTRLTVL.

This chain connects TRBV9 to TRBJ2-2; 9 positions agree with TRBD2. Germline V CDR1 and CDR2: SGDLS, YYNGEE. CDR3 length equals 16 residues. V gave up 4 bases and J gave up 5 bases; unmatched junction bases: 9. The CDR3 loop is CASSIPSGDLTGELFF. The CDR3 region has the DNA TGTGCCAGCAGCATCCCTAGCGGGGATCTTACCGGGGAGCTGTTTTTT.

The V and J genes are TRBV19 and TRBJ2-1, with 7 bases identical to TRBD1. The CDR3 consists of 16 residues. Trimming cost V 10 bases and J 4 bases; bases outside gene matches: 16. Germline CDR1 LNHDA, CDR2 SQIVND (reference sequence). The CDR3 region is CATSWDSISVYNEQFF. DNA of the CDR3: TGTGCCACCTCATGGGACAGTATTAGTGTTTACAATGAGCAGTTCTTC. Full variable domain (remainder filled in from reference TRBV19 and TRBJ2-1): DGGITQSPKYLFRKEGQNVTLSCEQNLNHDAMYWYRQDPGQGLRLIYYSQIVNDFQKGDIAEGYSVSREKKESFPLTVTSAQKNPTAFYLCATSWDSISVYNEQFFGPGTRLTVL.

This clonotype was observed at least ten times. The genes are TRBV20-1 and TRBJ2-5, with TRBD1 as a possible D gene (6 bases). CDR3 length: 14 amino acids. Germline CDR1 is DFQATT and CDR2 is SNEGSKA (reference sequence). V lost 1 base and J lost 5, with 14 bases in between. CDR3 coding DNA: TGCAGTGCTAGAGTAGTGGGGGCAGGGGAGACCCAGTACTTC. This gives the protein CSARVVGAGETQYF.

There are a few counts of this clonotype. CDR3 in amino acids: CASREDRGHYGYTF. As DNA, the CDR3 is TGTGCCAGCAGGGAAGACAGGGGACACTATGGCTACACCTTC. The chain couples TRBV6-2 or TRBV6-3 to TRBJ1-2; 8 bases align to TRBD1. V gave up 6 bases and J gave up 3 bases; unmatched junction bases: 6. Germline V CDR1 and CDR2: MNHEY, SVGEGT. The length of the CDR3 is 14 residues.

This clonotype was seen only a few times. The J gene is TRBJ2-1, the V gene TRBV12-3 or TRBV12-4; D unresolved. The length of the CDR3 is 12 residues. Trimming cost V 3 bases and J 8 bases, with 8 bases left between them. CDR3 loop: CASSFPIHEQFF. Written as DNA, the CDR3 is TGTGCCAGCAGTTTCCCGATCCATGAGCAGTTCTTC.

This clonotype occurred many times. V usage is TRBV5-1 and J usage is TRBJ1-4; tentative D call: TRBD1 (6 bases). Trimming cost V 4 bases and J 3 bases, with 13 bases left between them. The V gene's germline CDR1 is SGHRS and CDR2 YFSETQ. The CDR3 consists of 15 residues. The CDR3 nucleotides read TGCGCCAGCAGCCTACAGGGAGCGGCTAATGAAAAACTGTTTTTT. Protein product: CASSLQGAANEKLFF.

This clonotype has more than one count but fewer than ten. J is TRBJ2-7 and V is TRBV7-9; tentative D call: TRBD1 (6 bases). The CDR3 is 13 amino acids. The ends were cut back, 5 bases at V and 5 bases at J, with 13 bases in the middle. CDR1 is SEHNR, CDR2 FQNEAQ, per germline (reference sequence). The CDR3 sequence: CASSGQSNHEQYV. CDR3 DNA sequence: TGTGCCAGCAGCGGACAGAGTAATCACGAGCAGTACGTC.

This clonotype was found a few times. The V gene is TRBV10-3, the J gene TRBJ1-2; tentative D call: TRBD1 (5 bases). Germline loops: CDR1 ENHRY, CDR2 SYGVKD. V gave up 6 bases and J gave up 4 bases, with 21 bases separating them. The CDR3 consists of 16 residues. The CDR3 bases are TGTGCCATCAGACCGGGACTCCAAAGCGCGCTCTATGGCTACACCTTC. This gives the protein CAIRPGLQSALYGYTF.

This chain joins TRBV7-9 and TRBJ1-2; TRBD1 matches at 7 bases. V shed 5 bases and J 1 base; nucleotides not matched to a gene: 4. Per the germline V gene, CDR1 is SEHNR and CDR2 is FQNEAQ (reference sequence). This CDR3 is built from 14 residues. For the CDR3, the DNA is TGTGCCAGCAGCCGGGACAGTGTTAACTATGGCTACACCTTC. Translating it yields CASSRDSVNYGYTF.

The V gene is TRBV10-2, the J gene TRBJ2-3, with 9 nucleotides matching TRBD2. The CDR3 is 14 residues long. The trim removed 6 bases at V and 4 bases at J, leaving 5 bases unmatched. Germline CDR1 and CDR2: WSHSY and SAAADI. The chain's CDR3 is CASSVAGVPDTQYF. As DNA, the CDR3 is TGCGCCAGCAGCGTAGCGGGAGTGCCAGATACGCAGTATTTT.

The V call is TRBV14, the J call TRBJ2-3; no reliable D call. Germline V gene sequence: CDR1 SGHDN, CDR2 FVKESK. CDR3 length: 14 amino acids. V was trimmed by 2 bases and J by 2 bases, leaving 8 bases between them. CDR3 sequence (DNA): TGTGCCAGCAGCCAATCCTATATCACAGATACGCAGTATTTT. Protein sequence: CASSQSYITDTQYF.

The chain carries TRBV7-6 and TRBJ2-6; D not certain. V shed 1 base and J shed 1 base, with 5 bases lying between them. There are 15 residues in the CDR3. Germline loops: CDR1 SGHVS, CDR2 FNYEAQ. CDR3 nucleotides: TGTGCCAGCAGCTTAGTCCAATCTGGGGCCAACGTCCTGACTTTC. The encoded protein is CASSLVQSGANVLTF.

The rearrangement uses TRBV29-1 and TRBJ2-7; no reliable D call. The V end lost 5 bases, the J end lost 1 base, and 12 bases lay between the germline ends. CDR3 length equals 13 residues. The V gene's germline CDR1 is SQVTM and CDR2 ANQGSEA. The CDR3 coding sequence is TGCAGCGTTTCCGGACCGATGTCCTACGAGCAGTACTTC. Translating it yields CSVSGPMSYEQYF.